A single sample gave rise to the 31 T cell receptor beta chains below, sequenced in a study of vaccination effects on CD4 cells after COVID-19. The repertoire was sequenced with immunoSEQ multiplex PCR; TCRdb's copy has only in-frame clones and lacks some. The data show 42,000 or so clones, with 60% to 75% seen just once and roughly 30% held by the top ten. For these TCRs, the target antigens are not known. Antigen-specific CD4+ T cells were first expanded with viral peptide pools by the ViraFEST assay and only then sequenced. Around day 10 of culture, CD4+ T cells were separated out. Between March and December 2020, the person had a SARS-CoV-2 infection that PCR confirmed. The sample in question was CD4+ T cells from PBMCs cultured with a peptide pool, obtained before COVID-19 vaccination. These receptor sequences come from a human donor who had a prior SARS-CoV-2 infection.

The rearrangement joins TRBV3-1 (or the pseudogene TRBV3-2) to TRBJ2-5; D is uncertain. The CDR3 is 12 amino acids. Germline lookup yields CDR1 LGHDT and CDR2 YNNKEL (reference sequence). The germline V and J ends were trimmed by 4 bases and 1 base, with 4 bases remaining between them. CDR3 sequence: CASSRIQETQYF. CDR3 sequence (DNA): TGTGCCAGCAGCCGGATCCAAGAGACCCAGTACTTC.

The CDR3 is CASSLRTGAYGYTF. In DNA form, the CDR3 reads TGTGCCAGCAGCCTCAGGACAGGAGCCTATGGCTACACCTTC. This chain joins TRBV5-6 and TRBJ1-2, with 7 bases that match TRBD1. The V gene's germline CDR1 is SGHDT and CDR2 YYEEEE. This CDR3 is 14 amino acids long. Germline trimming cut 4 bases from V and 4 bases from J; bases unmatched to any gene: 7. Drawing the rest from reference TRBV5-6 and TRBJ1-2, the complete variable domain is DAGVTQSPTHLIKTRGQQVTLRCSPKSGHDTVSWYQQALGQGPQFIFQYYEEEERQRGNFPDRFSGHQFPNYSSELNVNALLLGDSALYLCASSLRTGAYGYTFGSGTRLTVV.

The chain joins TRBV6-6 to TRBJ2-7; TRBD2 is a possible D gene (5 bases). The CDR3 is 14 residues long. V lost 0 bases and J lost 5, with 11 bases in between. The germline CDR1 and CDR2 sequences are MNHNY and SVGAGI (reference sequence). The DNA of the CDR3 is TGTGCCAGCAGTTACTCGAGTGAGGAGGACGAGCAGTACTTC. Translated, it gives CASSYSSEEDEQYF.

For the CDR3, the DNA is TGTGCCAGCAAATCAGGCAAGAAGGGCCACACAGATACGCAGTATTTT. Protein product: CASKSGKKGHTDTQYF. The chain carries TRBV11-3 and TRBJ2-3, with no clear D. This CDR3 region has 16 residues. With 7 bases removed from V and 2 bases from J, the gap between germline ends came to 19 bases. CDR1 and CDR2 (germline): SGHNT, YENEEA.

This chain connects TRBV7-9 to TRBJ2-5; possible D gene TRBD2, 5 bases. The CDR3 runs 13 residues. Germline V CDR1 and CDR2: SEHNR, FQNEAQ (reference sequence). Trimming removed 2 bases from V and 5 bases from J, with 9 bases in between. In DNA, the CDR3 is TGTGCCAGCAGCTTAAGTCCGGGGGAGACCCAGTACTTC. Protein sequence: CASSLSPGETQYF.

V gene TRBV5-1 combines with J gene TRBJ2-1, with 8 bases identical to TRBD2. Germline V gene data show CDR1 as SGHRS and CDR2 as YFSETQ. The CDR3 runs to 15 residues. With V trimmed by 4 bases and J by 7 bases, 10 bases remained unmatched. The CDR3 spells CASSGQAGVNNEQFF. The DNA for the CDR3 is TGCGCCAGCAGCGGGCAAGCGGGGGTTAATAATGAGCAGTTCTTC. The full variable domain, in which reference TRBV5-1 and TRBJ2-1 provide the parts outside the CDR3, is KAGVTQTPRYLIKTRGQQVTLSCSPISGHRSVSWYQQTPGQGLQFLFEYFSETQRNKGNFPGRFSGRQFSNSRSEMNVSTLELGDSALYLCASSGQAGVNNEQFFGPGTRLTVL.

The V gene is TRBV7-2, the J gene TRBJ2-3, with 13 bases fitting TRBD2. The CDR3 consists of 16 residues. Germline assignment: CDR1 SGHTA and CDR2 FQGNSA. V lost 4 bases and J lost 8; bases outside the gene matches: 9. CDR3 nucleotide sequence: TGTGCCAGCAGCTCAAACGGACTAGCGGGAGATCTTACGCAGTATTTT. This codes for CASSSNGLAGDLTQYF.

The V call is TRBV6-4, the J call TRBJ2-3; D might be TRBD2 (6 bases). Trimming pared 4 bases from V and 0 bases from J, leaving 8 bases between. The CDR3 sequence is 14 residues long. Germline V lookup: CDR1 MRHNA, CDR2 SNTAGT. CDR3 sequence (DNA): TGTGCCAGCAGTGCGACTAGAAGCACAGATACGCAGTATTTT. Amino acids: CASSATRSTDTQYF.

CDR3 in DNA: TGCAGTGCTAGTGACAGGGTAACGAGGTATGGCTACACCTTC. It encodes CSASDRVTRYGYTF. J is TRBJ1-2 and V is TRBV20-1; 7 nucleotides align to TRBD1. The length of the CDR3 is 14 residues. Losses at the gene ends were 3 bases for V and 5 bases for J; bases not matched to a gene: 9. From germline, CDR1 is DFQATT and CDR2 SNEGSKA (reference sequence).

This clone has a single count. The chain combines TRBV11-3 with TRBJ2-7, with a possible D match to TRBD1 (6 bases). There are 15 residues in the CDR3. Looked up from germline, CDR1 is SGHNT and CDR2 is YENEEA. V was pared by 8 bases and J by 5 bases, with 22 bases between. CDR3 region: CASSHGGPARDEQYF. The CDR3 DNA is TGTGCCAGCTCCCATGGGGGCCCCGCCAGGGACGAGCAGTACTTC. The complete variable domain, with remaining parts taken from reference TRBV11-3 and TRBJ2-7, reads EAGVVQSPRYKIIEKKQPVAFWCNPISGHNTLYWYLQNLGQGPELLIRYENEEAVDDSQLPKDRFSAERLKGVDSTLKIQPAELGDSAVYLCASSHGGPARDEQYFGPGTRLTVT.

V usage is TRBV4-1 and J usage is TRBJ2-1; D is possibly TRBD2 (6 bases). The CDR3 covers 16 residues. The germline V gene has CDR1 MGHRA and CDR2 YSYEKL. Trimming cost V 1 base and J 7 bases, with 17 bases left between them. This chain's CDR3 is CASSQVSGRRGNEQFF. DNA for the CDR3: TGCGCCAGCAGCCAAGTTTCGGGGCGCCGGGGGAATGAGCAGTTCTTC.

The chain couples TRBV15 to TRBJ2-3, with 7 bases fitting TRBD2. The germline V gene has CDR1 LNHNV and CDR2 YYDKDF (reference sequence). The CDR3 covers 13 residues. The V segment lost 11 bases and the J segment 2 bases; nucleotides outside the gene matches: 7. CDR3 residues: CALRRGYTDTQYF. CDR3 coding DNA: TGTGCCCTTCGGCGGGGGTACACAGATACGCAGTATTTT.

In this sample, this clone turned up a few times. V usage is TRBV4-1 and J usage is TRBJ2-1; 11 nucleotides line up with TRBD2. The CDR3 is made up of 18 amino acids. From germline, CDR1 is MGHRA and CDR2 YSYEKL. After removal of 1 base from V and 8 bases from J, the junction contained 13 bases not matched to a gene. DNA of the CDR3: TGCGCCAGCAGCCAAGTCAGGGGAGGGCTAGCGGGAGGCGATGAGCAGTTCTTC. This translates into CASSQVRGGLAGGDEQFF.

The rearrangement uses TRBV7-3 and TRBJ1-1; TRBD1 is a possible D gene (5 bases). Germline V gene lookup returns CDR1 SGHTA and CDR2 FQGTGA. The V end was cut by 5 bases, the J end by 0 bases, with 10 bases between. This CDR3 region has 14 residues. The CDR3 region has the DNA TGTGCCAGCAGCCCCGGGGGGATGAACACTGAAGCTTTCTTT. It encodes CASSPGGMNTEAFF.

The CDR3 sequence is CASSSGQGGYGYTF. In DNA, the CDR3 is TGCGCCAGCAGCTCCGGACAGGGCGGCTATGGCTACACCTTC. This chain joins TRBV5-1 and TRBJ1-2; TRBD1 matches 8 bases. V lost 3 bases, J lost 4 bases, and 5 bases stayed unmatched. Germline lookup yields CDR1 SGHRS and CDR2 YFSETQ. This CDR3 has 14 residues.

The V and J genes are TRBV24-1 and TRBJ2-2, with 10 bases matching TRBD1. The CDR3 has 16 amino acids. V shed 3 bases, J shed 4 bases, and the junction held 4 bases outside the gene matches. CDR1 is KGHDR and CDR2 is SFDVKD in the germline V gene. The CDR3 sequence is CATSDAGQGFTGELFF. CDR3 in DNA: TGTGCCACCAGTGATGCGGGACAGGGGTTCACCGGGGAGCTGTTTTTT.

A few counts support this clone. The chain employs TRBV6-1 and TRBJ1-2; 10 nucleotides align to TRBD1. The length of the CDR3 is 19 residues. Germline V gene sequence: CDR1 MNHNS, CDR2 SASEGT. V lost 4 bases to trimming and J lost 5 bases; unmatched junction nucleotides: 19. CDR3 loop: CASSGQYSRDRGVRYGYTF. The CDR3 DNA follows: TGTGCCAGCAGTGGGCAATATTCCCGGGACAGGGGAGTTAGGTATGGCTACACCTTC.

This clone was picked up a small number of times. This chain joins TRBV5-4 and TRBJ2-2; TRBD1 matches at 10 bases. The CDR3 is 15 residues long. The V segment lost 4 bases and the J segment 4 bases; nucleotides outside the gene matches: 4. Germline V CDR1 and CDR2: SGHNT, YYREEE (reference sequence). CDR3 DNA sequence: TGTGCCAGCAGCCAGGGACAGGGGTTCACCGGGGAGCTGTTTTTT. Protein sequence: CASSQGQGFTGELFF.

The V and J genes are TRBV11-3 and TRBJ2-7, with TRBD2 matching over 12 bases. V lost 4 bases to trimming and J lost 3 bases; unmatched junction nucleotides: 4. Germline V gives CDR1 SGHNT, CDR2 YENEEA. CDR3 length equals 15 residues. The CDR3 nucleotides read TGTGCCAGCAGCTCCCTAGCGGGAGGGTACTACGAGCAGTACTTC. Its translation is CASSSLAGGYYEQYF. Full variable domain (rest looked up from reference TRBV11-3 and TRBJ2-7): EAGVVQSPRYKIIEKKQPVAFWCNPISGHNTLYWYLQNLGQGPELLIRYENEEAVDDSQLPKDRFSAERLKGVDSTLKIQPAELGDSAVYLCASSSLAGGYYEQYFGPGTRLTVT.

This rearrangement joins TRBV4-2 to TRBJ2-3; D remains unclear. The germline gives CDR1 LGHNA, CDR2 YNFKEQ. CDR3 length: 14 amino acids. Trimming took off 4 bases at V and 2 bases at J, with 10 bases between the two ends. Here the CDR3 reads CASSPQGLTDTQYF. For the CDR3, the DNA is TGTGCCAGCAGCCCCCAAGGTCTCACAGATACGCAGTATTTT.

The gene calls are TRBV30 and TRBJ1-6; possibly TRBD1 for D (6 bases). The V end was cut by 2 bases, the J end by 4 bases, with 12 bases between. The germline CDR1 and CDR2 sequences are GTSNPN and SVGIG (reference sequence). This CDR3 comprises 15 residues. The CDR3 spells CAWSFRGRYNSPLHF. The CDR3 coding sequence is TGTGCCTGGAGTTTCAGGGGCCGGTATAATTCACCCCTCCACTTT.

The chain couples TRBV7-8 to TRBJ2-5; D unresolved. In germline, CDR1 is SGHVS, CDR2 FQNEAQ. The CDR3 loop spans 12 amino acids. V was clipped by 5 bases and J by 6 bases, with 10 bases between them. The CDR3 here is CASSPHGQTQYF. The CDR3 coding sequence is TGTGCCAGCAGCCCCCATGGGCAGACCCAGTACTTC.

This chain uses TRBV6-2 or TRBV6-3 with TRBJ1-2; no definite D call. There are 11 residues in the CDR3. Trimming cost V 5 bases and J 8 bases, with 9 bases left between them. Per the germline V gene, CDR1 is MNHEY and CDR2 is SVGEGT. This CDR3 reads CASSNVGGYTF. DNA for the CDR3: TGTGCCAGCAGTAACGTGGGGGGCTACACCTTC.

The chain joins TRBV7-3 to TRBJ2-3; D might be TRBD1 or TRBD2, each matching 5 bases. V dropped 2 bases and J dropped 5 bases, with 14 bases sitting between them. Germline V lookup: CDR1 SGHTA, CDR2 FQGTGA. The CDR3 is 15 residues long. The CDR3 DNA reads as TGTGCCAGCAGCTTACGACCCCTGGGGGTAGATACGCAGTATTTT. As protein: CASSLRPLGVDTQYF. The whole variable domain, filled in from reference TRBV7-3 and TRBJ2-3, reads GAGVSQTPSNKVTEKGKYVELRCDPISGHTALYWYRQSLGQGPEFLIYFQGTGAADDSGLPNDRFFAVRPEGSVSTLKIQRTERGDSAVYLCASSLRPLGVDTQYFGPGTRLTVL.

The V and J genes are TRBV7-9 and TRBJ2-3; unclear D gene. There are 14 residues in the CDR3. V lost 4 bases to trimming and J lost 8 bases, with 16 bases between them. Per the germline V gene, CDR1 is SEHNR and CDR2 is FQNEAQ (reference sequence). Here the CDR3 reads CASSWTAPRGTQYF. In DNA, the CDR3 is TGTGCCAGCAGCTGGACGGCCCCCCGAGGTACGCAGTATTTT.

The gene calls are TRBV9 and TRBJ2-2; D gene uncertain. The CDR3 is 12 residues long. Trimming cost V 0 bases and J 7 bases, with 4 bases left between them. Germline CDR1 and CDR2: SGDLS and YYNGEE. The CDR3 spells CASSVEIGELFF. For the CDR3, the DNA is TGTGCCAGCAGCGTAGAGATCGGGGAGCTGTTTTTT.

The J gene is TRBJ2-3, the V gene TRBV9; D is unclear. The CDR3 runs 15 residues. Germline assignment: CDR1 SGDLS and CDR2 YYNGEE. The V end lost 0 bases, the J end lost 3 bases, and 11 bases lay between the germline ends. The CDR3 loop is CASSVGAVGTDTQYF. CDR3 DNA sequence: TGTGCCAGCAGCGTAGGGGCGGTGGGGACAGATACGCAGTATTTT.

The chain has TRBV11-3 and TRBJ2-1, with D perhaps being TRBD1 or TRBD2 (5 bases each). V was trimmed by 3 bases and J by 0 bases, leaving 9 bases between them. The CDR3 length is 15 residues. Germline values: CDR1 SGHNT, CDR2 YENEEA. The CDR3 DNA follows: TGTGCCAGCAGCTTTTCAGGGAGCTCCTACAATGAGCAGTTCTTC. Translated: CASSFSGSSYNEQFF.

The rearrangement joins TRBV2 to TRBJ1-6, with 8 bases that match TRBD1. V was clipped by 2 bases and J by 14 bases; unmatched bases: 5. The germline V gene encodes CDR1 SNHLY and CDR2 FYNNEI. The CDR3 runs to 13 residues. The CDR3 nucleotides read TGTGCCAGCAGTGAACAGGGGGCAGATTCCCTCCACTTT. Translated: CASSEQGADSLHF.

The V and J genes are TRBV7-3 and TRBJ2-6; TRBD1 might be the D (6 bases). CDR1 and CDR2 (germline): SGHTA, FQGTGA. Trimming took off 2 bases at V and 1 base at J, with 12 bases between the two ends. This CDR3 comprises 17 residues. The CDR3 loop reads CASSLGGRASGANVLTF. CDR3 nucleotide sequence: TGTGCCAGCAGCTTAGGGGGCAGGGCATCTGGGGCCAACGTCCTGACTTTC.

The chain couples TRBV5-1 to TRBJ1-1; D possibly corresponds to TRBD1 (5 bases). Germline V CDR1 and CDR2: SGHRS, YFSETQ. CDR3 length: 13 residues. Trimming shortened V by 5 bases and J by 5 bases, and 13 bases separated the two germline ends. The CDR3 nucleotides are TGCGCCAGCAGTTCCGAAGGGGTAACTGAAGCTTTCTTT. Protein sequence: CASSSEGVTEAFF. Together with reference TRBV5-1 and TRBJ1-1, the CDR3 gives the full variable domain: KAGVTQTPRYLIKTRGQQVTLSCSPISGHRSVSWYQQTPGQGLQFLFEYFSETQRNKGNFPGRFSGRQFSNSRSEMNVSTLELGDSALYLCASSSEGVTEAFFGQGTRLTVV.